The rows below give T cell receptor beta chains drawn from one sample of a study of T-cell memory formation after mild COVID-19. TCRdb reanalysed the 5' RACE reads using MiXCR and keeps one entry per CDR3 protein. The table lists fewer than 650,000 distinct CDR3 sequences, about a fifth of them singletons. The sample comprised PBMCs or a T cell subset sorted from them (not recorded which). The receptor set was obtained from an adult woman who had mild COVID-19 (a few samples of this study predate the infection). Cell type and time point are not known. Both conserved end residues are part of each CDR3. A D gene is named only where the DNA matches it firmly. Rows may omit the clone size; those that give it use once, few, many or a size class.

j_gene,abundance,d_gene,v_gene,CDR3aa,CDR3nt
TRBJ2-2,-,-,TRBV6-5,CASSYEAGGTGELFF,TGTGCCAGCAGTTACGAAGCGGGTGGGACCGGGGAGCTGTTTTTT
TRBJ2-3,few,TRBD2,TRBV4-1,CASSHPLAGGSDTQYF,TGCGCCAGCAGCCACCCTCTAGCGGGGGGGTCAGATACGCAGTATTTT
TRBJ2-2,-,-,TRBV7-2,CASSLGLLARTGELFF,TGTGCCAGCAGCTTAGGACTTCTCGCTCGGACCGGGGAGCTGTTTTTT
TRBJ1-1,-,-,TRBV5-1,CASSAGTINTEAFF,TGCGCCAGCAGCGCCGGGACAATCAACACTGAAGCTTTCTTT
TRBJ2-7,few,-,TRBV5-1,CASSDTGPSYEQYF,TGCGCCAGCAGCGACACAGGTCCTTCCTACGAGCAGTACTTC
TRBJ2-7,-,TRBD2,TRBV10-3,CAISESAGEGYEQYF,TGTGCCATCAGTGAGTCGGCGGGGGAGGGCTACGAGCAGTACTTC
TRBJ1-5,few,TRBD1,TRBV20-1,CSAAREQGYQPQHF,TGCAGTGCCGCCCGGGAACAGGGGTATCAGCCCCAGCATTTT
TRBJ1-1,-,-,TRBV7-8,CASSLSGGGTGLTEAFF,TGTGCCAGCAGCTTATCGGGGGGTGGCACGGGCCTCACTGAAGCTTTCTTT
TRBJ2-3,-,-,TRBV28,CASSFLRQGTDTQYF,TGTGCCAGCAGTTTCCTCCGACAAGGCACAGATACGCAGTATTTT
TRBJ2-7,few,TRBD2,TRBV20-1,CSARLPGGSYEQYF,TGCAGTGCTAGACTGCCGGGAGGGTCCTACGAGCAGTACTTC
TRBJ2-3,few,-,TRBV5-1,CASSLEAGYTDTQYF,TGCGCCAGCAGCTTGGAAGCGGGCTACACAGATACGCAGTATTTT
TRBJ1-1,-,-,TRBV27,CASSGRGGSEVNTEAFF,TGTGCCAGCAGTGGGCGGGGAGGGAGCGAAGTGAACACTGAAGCTTTCTTT
TRBJ1-5,-,-,TRBV3-1,CASSHERVRNQPQHF,TGTGCCAGCAGCCATGAGAGGGTGCGCAATCAGCCCCAGCATTTT
TRBJ2-1,-,-,TRBV29-1,CSVDGGLDSEQFF,TGCAGCGTTGATGGGGGCCTCGACTCCGAGCAGTTCTTC
TRBJ2-7,-,-,TRBV6-6,CASGPSSYEQYF,TGTGCCAGCGGCCCCAGCTCCTACGAGCAGTACTTC
TRBJ2-3,few,TRBD1,TRBV7-9,CASGQGTDTQYF,TGTGCCAGCGGACAGGGAACAGATACGCAGTATTTT
TRBJ2-5,-,TRBD2,TRBV7-9,CASTRPPSGIAETQYF,TGTGCCAGCACCCGCCCCCCTAGCGGGATAGCGGAGACCCAGTACTTC
TRBJ2-3,-,-,TRBV7-8,CASSSTGTYSTDTQYF,TGTGCCAGCAGCTCGACCGGGACTTACAGCACAGATACGCAGTATTTT
TRBJ2-3,-,TRBD2,TRBV24-1,CATSGLAGPLDTQYF,TGTGCCACCAGTGGTCTAGCGGGGCCTCTAGATACGCAGTATTTT
TRBJ2-7,few,TRBD2,TRBV6-5,CASNAGGLEQYF,TGTGCCAGCAACGCGGGAGGGCTCGAGCAGTACTTC
TRBJ2-2,-,-,TRBV9,CASSVGGVSTGELFF,TGTGCCAGCAGCGTAGGAGGAGTGAGCACCGGGGAGCTGTTTTTT
TRBJ1-2,-,-,TRBV3-1,CASSQAVPGHGYTF,TGTGCCAGCAGCCAAGCGGTCCCAGGGCATGGCTACACCTTC
TRBJ2-7,-,-,TRBV24-1,CATSDLDTPYEQYF,TGTGCCACCAGTGATTTAGACACCCCCTACGAGCAGTACTTC
TRBJ1-2,many,-,TRBV15,CATRPEGGSSYGYTF,TGTGCCACCAGGCCGGAGGGCGGGTCGAGCTATGGCTACACCTTC
TRBJ1-1,-,-,TRBV2,CALLGEASGTEAFF,TGTGCCCTTTTGGGGGAGGCCTCGGGCACTGAAGCTTTCTTT
TRBJ2-7,few,-,TRBV20-1,CSARASEYEQYF,TGCAGTGCTAGAGCCTCGGAGTACGAGCAGTACTTC
TRBJ2-3,-,-,TRBV30,CAWSVLMLSAYTQYF,TGTGCCTGGAGTGTTCTCATGTTATCAGCGTATACGCAGTATTTT
TRBJ2-1,-,-,TRBV4-3,CASSQAWDSSYNEQFF,TGCGCCAGCAGCCAAGCCTGGGACTCTTCGTACAATGAGCAGTTCTTC
TRBJ2-7,few,-,TRBV20-1,CSAQRGVTYEQYF,TGCAGTGCCCAAAGGGGGGTTACCTACGAGCAGTACTTC
TRBJ1-1,-,TRBD1,TRBV7-3,CASSLSPGQGGEAFF,TGTGCCAGCAGCTTATCCCCTGGACAGGGGGGTGAAGCTTTCTTT
TRBJ2-1,-,TRBD2,TRBV24-1,CATSDWTSGRQNEQFF,TGTGCCACCAGTGATTGGACTAGCGGGAGACAGAATGAGCAGTTCTTC
TRBJ2-1,-,-,TRBV4-3,CASSQDGRGSYNEQFF,TGCGCCAGCAGCCAAGATGGCAGGGGCTCCTACAATGAGCAGTTCTTC
TRBJ2-5,-,-,TRBV5-1,CASSLGQGPIPQETQYF,TGCGCCAGCAGCTTGGGGCAGGGCCCCATCCCCCAAGAGACCCAGTACTTC